These 21 T cell receptor beta chains came from one sample sequenced in a study of neurological immune-mediated disorders. TCRdb fed the 5' RACE reads into MiXCR, producing one record per CDR3 protein. This table has almost 85,000 distinct CDR3 sequences, around 2.6% appearing once. The sequenced sample consisted of PBMCs. These receptors originate from a woman in her twenties or thirties with multiple sclerosis.

This clonotype was observed many times. The chain couples TRBV24-1 to TRBJ2-3; 8 bases align to TRBD1. The trim removed 1 base at V and 3 bases at J, leaving 8 bases unmatched. This CDR3 region has 17 residues. Germline CDR1 is KGHDR and CDR2 is SFDVKD. The CDR3 bases are TGTGCCACCAGTGATTTCGCTAACGACAGGGGAACAGATACGCAGTATTTT. This translates into CATSDFANDRGTDTQYF.

There are many counts of this clonotype. J is TRBJ2-7 and V is TRBV9; 9 bases fit TRBD1. Germline trimming cut 4 bases from V and 7 bases from J; bases unmatched to any gene: 12. Germline CDR1 is SGDLS and CDR2 is YYNGEE. The CDR3 totals 15 residues. In nucleotides, the CDR3 is TGTGCCAGCAGCCCCCCCGGGACAGGGACGGGGGAGCAGTACTTC. Amino acid sequence: CASSPPGTGTGEQYF.

In regard to this clonotype: A read error may explain this, as a much larger clone is one base away. This sequence joins TRBV9 and TRBJ1-3, with D uncertain. Germline CDR1 is SGDLS and CDR2 is YYNGEE. This CDR3 contains 16 residues. Trimming took 1 base from V and 0 from J, leaving 11 bases between them. The CDR3 spells CASSVNPLGSGNTIYF. The DNA of the CDR3 is TGTGCCAGCAGCGTAAACCCTTTGGGCTCTGGAAACACCATATATTTT.

This clonotype has a count of ten or more. The rearrangement joins TRBV7-9 to TRBJ1-2; D ambiguous. The CDR3 length is 11 residues. Germline lookup yields CDR1 SEHNR and CDR2 FQNEAQ (reference sequence). V was pared by 6 bases and J by 11 bases, with 13 bases between. This chain's CDR3 is CASSINGEYTF. The DNA of the CDR3 is TGTGCCAGCAGTATTAATGGGGAGTACACCTTC.

This clonotype has ten or more counts. V is TRBV4-3 and J is TRBJ2-3; D is unresolved. The germline V gene encodes CDR1 LGHNA and CDR2 YSLEER. This CDR3 has 13 residues. The V end was cut by 2 bases, the J end by 0 bases, with 3 bases between. DNA for the CDR3: TGCGCCAGCAGCCAACGCAGCACAGATACGCAGTATTTT. Its translation: CASSQRSTDTQYF.

This clonotype was observed a few times. The V gene is TRBV30, the J gene TRBJ2-1; possibly TRBD1 for D (5 bases). The CDR3 is 17 amino acids. Germline V gene lookup returns CDR1 GTSNPN and CDR2 SVGIG (reference sequence). The germline V and J ends were trimmed by 5 bases and 0 bases, with 20 bases remaining between them. Here the CDR3 reads CAWGEVGELSSYNEQFF. The CDR3 coding sequence is TGTGCCTGGGGTGAGGTAGGGGAACTGAGCTCCTACAATGAGCAGTTCTTC.

This clonotype was seen many times. The DNA for the CDR3 is TGTGCCAGCAGTTTGGACATGGGTTTTGAGCAGTTCTTC. Translation: CASSLDMGFEQFF. The chain is built from TRBV12-3 or TRBV12-4 and TRBJ2-1; D may be TRBD1 (5 bases). This CDR3 has 13 amino acids. V was trimmed by 3 bases and J by 9 bases, leaving 12 bases between them.

This clonotype was detected many times. This rearrangement joins TRBV18 to TRBJ2-7; possible D gene TRBD1, 6 bases. The CDR3 has 13 amino acids. Trimming pared 4 bases from V and 3 bases from J, leaving 10 bases between. Germline assignment: CDR1 KGHSH and CDR2 LQKENI. CDR3 bases: TGTGCCAGCTCACGGACAGACGTCTACGAGCAGTACTTC. It translates to CASSRTDVYEQYF.

This clonotype was found many times. This sequence joins TRBV4-2 and TRBJ2-7; 10 nucleotides match TRBD1. The V segment lost 3 bases and the J segment 3 bases; nucleotides outside the gene matches: 5. In germline, CDR1 is LGHNA, CDR2 YNFKEQ. There are 15 residues in the CDR3. The CDR3 reads CASSQTRDRGYEQYF. The CDR3, as DNA: TGTGCCAGCAGCCAGACCCGGGACAGGGGCTACGAGCAGTACTTC.

This clonotype showed up many times. The chain combines TRBV4-3 with TRBJ2-2; D is possibly TRBD2 (5 bases). V was cut by 4 bases and J by 6 bases, with 9 bases left in between. The CDR3 length is 13 residues. Germline loops: CDR1 LGHNA, CDR2 YSLEER. The CDR3 bases are TGCGCCAGCAGCCCGGGGAGTGCCGGGGAGCTGTTTTTT. This encodes CASSPGSAGELFF.

The sample holds many counts of this clonotype. The chain recombines TRBV12-3 or TRBV12-4 with TRBJ1-1; TRBD1 agrees at 7 bases. V was clipped by 3 bases and J by 4 bases; unmatched bases: 2. The CDR3 has 13 residues. CDR3 amino acids: CASSLAGGTEAFF. DNA of the CDR3: TGTGCCAGCAGTTTGGCAGGGGGCACTGAAGCTTTCTTT.

Ten or more counts support this clonotype. This rearrangement joins TRBV6-2 or TRBV6-3 to TRBJ1-2; the D is unclear. V was cut by 5 bases and J by 4 bases, with 17 bases left in between. Per the germline V gene, CDR1 is MNHEY and CDR2 is SVGEGT. The CDR3 length is 15 residues. The CDR3 DNA reads as TGTGCCAGCAGTCCATCTACTCAAGATGTCTATGGCTACACCTTC. Amino acid sequence: CASSPSTQDVYGYTF.

CDR3 DNA sequence: TGTGCCAGTAGTCCTCGGACTAGCGGGAGTCTCTACAATGAGCAGTTCTTC. As protein: CASSPRTSGSLYNEQFF. The chain uses TRBV19 and TRBJ2-1; 13 bases are shared with TRBD2. J lost 3 bases, V lost 5 bases, and 7 bases had no gene match. The germline CDR1 and CDR2 sequences are LNHDA and SQIVND (reference sequence). CDR3 length: 17 amino acids.

The sample holds a few counts of this clonotype. A much larger clone sits a single nucleotide away, making a read error possible. CDR3 residues: CASLGGEEQYF. Here the CDR3 DNA reads TGTGCCAGCCTTGGGGGTGAAGAGCAGTACTTC. The chain carries TRBV2 and TRBJ2-7, with D tentatively TRBD1 or TRBD2 (5 bases each). The germline gives CDR1 SNHLY, CDR2 FYNNEI. The CDR3 loop spans 11 amino acids. The V gene lost 8 bases and the J gene lost 7 bases, with 12 bases spanning the gap.

This clonotype was found many times. This chain connects TRBV4-2 to TRBJ1-5; TRBD1 matches 7 bases. Germline trimming cut 4 bases from V and 7 bases from J; bases unmatched to any gene: 13. Germline-derived CDR1 and CDR2 are LGHNA and YNFKEQ. The CDR3 spans 16 residues. The CDR3, as DNA: TGTGCCAGCAGCCCACGTGATGACAGGGTGACACAGCCCCAGCATTTT. Protein sequence: CASSPRDDRVTQPQHF.

This clonotype was seen many times. V usage is TRBV28 and J usage is TRBJ1-5; D remains unclear. The germline V gene encodes CDR1 MDHEN and CDR2 SYDVKM. The V end lost 8 bases, the J end lost 6 bases, and 11 bases lay between the germline ends. CDR3 length equals 12 residues. The CDR3 here is CASGVGSQPQHF. The DNA of the CDR3 is TGTGCCAGCGGGGTAGGGTCTCAGCCCCAGCATTTT.

In its sample, this clonotype was seen many times. The rearrangement links TRBV5-1 to TRBJ2-5; D is perhaps TRBD1 (7 bases). The CDR3 spans 16 residues. Germline loops: CDR1 SGHRS, CDR2 YFSETQ. V gave up 4 bases and J gave up 1 base, with 17 bases separating them. The CDR3 loop reads CASSRNGGTAQETQYF. DNA of the CDR3: TGCGCCAGCAGCCGAAACGGAGGGACAGCCCAAGAGACCCAGTACTTC.

This clonotype has ten or more counts. The gene calls are TRBV7-3 and TRBJ1-1, with 8 bases that match TRBD1. CDR3 size: 16 residues. Germline V gene lookup returns CDR1 SGHTA and CDR2 FQGTGA. V was pared by 1 base and J by 3 bases, with 7 bases of the junction left unmatched. CDR3: CASSLNPGGAYTEAFF. Here the CDR3 DNA reads TGTGCCAGCAGCTTAAACCCAGGGGGCGCGTACACTGAAGCTTTCTTT.

This clonotype was recorded at least ten times. The chain recombines TRBV6-1 with TRBJ1-2; D remains unclear. V was shortened by 2 bases and J by 0 bases, with 7 bases between the two germline ends. In germline, CDR1 is MNHNS, CDR2 SASEGT. CDR3 size: 14 residues. This CDR3 is CASSEQPTNYGYTF. The CDR3 bases are TGTGCCAGCAGTGAACAGCCAACTAACTATGGCTACACCTTC.

There are many counts of this clonotype. The chain joins TRBV24-1 to TRBJ2-1, with D unclear. This CDR3 comprises 20 residues. In germline, CDR1 is KGHDR, CDR2 SFDVKD. The ends were cut back, 1 base at V and 0 bases at J, with 21 bases in the middle. The CDR3 DNA sequence: TGTGCCACCAGTGATTTCCCACCCCGGTGGAGACTGACCTCCTACAATGAGCAGTTCTTC. Translated, it gives CATSDFPPRWRLTSYNEQFF.

This clonotype occurred many times. Without the conserved terminal phenylalanine or tryptophan, this CDR3 likely stems from a read error. It is unclear where the CDR3 begins or ends on the DNA, so no DNA is shown, and the CDR3 is as TCRdb lists it. The rearrangement links TRBV30 to TRBJ1-1; TRBD1 was called by the table and not checked on the DNA. The CDR3 is 13 residues long, ends included. From germline, CDR1 is GTSNPN and CDR2 SVGIG (reference sequence). This CDR3 reads CAWSVSGQGGIVY.